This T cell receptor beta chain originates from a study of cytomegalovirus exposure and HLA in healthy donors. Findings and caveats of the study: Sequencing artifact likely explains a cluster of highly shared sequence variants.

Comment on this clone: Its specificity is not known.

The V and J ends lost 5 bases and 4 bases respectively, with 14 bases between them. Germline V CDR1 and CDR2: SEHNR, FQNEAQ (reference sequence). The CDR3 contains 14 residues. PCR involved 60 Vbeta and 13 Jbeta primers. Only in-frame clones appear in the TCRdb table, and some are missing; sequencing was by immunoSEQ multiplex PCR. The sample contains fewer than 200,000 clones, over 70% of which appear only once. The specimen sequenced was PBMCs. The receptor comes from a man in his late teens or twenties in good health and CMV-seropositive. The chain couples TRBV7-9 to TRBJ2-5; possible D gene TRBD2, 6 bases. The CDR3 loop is CASSAGNRVETQYF. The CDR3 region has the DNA TGTGCCAGCAGCGCGGGAAATCGGGTAGAGACCCAGTACTTC.